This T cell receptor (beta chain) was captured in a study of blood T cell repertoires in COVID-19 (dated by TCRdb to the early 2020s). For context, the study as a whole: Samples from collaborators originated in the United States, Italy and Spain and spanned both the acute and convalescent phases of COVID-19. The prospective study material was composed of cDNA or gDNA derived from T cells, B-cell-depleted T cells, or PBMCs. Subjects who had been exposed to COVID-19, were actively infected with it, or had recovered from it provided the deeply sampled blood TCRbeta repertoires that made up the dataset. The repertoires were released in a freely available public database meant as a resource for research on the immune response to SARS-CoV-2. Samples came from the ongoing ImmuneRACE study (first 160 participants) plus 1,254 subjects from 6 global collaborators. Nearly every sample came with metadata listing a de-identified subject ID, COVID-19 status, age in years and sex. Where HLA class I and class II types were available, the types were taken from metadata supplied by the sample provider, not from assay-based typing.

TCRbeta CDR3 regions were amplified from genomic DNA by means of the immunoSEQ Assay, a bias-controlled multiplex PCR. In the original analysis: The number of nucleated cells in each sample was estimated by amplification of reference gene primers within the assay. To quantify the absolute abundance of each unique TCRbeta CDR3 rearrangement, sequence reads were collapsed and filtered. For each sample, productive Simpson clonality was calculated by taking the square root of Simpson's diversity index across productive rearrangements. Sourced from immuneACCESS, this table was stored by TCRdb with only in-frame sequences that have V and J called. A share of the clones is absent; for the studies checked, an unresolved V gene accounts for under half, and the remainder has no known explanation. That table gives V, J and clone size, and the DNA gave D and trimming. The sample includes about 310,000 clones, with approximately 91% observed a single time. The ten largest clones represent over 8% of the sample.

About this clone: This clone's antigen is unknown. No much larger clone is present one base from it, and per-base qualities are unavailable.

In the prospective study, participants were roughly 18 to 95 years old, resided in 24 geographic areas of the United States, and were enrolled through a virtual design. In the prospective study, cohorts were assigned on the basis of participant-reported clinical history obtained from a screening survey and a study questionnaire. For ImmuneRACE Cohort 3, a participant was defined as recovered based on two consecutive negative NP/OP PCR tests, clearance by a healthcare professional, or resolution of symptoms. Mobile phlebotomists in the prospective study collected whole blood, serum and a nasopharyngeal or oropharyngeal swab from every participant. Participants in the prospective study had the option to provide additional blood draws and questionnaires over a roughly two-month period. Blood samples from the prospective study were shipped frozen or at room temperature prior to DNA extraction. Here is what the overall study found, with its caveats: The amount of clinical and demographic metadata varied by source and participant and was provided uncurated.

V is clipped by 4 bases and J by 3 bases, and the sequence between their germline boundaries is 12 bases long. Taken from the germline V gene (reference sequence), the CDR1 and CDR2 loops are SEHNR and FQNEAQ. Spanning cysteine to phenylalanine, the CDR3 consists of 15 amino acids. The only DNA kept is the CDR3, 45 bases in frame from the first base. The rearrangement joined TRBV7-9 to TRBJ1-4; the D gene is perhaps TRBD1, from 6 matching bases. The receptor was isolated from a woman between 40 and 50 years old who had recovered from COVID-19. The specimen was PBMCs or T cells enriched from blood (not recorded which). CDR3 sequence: CASSSSGTPNEKLFF. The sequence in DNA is TGTGCCAGCAGCTCATCCGGGACACCTAATGAAAAACTGTTTTTT.